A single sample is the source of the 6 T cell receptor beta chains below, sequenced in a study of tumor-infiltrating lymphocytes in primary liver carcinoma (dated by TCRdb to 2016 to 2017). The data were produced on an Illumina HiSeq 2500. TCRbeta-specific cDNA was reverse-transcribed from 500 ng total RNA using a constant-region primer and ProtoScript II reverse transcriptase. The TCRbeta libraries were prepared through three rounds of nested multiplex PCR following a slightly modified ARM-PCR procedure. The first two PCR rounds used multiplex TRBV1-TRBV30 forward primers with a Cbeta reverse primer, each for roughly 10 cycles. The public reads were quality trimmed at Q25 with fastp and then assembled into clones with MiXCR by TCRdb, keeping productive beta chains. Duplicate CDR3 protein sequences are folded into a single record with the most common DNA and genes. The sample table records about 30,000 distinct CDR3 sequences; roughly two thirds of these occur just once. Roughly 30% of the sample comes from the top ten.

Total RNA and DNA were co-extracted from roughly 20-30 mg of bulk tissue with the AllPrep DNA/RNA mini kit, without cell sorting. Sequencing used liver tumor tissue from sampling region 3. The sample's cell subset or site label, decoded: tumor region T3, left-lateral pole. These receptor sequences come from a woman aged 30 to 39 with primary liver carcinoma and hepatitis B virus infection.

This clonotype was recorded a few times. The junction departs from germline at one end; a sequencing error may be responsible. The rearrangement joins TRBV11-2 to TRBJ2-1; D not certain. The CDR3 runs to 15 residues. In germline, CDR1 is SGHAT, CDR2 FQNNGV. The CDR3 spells CASSSRTDSYNEQFF. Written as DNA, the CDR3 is TGTGCCAGCAGCTCACGCACAGACTCCTACAATGAGCAATTCTTC.

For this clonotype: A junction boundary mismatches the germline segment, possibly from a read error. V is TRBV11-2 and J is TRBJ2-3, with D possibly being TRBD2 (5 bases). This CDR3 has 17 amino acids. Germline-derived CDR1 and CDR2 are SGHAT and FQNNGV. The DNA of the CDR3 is TGTGCCACCAGCCATCGAGGGAGCAGGAGTCTCACAGATACGCAGTATTTT. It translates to CATSHRGSRSLTDTQYF.

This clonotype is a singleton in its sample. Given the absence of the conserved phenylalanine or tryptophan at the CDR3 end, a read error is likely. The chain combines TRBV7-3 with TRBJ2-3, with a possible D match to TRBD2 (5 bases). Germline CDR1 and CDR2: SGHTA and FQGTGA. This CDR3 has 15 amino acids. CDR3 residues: CVSGPYKGGTDMQYL. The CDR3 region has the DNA TGTGTCAGCGGCCCCTATAAAGGCGGCACAGATATGCAGTATTTA.

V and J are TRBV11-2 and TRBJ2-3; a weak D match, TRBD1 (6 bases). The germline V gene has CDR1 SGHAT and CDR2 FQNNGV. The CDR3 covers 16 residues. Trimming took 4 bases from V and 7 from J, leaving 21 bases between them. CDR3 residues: CASSSTRLQGAYTQYF. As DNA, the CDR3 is TGTGCCAGCAGCTCAACTCGGTTACAGGGTGCATATACGCAGTATTTT.

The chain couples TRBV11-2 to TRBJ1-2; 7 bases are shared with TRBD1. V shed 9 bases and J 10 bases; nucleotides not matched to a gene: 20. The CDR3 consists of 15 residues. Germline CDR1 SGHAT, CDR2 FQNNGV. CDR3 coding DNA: TGTGCCAGTAGTTTAGAGGGGGCCAGGGGCGGTGACTACACCTTC. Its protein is CASSLEGARGGDYTF.

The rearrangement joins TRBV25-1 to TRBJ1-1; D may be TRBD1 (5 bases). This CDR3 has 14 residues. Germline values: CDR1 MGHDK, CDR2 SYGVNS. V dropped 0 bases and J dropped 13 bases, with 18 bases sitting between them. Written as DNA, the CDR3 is TGTGCCAGCAGTGAATATATTGTGGGGCAGCGAGTTTTCTTT. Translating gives CASSEYIVGQRVFF. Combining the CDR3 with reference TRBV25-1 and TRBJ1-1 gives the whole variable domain EADIYQTPRYLVIGTGKKITLECSQTMGHDKMYWYQQDPGMELHLIHYSYGVNSTEKGDLSSESTVSRIRTEHFPLTLESARPSHTSQYLCASSEYIVGQRVFFGQGTRLTVV.